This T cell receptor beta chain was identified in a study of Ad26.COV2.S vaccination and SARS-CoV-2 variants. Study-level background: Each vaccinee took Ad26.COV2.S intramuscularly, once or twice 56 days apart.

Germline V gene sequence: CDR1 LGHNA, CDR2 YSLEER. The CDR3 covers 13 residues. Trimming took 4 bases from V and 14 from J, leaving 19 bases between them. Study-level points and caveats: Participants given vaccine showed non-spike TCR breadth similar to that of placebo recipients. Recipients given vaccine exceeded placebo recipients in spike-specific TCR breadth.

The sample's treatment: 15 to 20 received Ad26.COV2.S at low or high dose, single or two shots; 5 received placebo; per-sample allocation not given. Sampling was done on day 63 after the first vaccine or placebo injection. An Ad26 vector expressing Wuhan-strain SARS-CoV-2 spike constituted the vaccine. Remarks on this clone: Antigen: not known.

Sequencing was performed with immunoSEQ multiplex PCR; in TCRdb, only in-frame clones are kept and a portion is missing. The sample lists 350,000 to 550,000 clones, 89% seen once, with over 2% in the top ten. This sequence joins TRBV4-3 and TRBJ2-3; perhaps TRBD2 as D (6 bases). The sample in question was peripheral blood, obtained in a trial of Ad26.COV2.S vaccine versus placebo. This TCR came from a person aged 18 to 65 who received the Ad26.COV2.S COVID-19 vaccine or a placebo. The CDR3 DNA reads TGCGCCAGCAGCCCCCACGGGACTGGGGAGGCGTATTTT. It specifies CASSPHGTGEAYF.